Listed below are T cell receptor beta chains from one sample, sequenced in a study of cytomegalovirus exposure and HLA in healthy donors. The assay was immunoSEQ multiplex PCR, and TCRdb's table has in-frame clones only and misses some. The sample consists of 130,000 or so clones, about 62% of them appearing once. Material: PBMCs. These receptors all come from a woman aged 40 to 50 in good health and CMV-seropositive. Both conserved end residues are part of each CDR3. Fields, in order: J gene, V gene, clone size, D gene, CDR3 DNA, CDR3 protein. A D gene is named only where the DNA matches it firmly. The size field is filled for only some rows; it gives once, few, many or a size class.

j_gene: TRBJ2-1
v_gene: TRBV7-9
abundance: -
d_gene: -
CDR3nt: TGTGCCAGCAGCTTCGGGATCCACAATGAGCAGTTCTTC
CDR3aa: CASSFGIHNEQFF

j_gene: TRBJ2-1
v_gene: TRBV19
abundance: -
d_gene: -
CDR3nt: TGTGCCAGTAGTGCCTTTTTGAGCAATGAGCAGTTCTTC
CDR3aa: CASSAFLSNEQFF

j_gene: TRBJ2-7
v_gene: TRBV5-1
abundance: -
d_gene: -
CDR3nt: TGCGCCAGCAGCTTGGAACAGGGTGAGGACGAGCAGTACTTC
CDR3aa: CASSLEQGEDEQYF

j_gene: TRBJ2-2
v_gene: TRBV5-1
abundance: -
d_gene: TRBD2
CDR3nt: TGCGCCAGCAGCCTCGACGGGGGGACTACCGGGGAGCTGTTTTTT
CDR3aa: CASSLDGGTTGELFF

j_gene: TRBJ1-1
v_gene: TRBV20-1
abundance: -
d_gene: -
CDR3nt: TGCAGTGCACGCGGCCGTACTGAAGCTTTCTTT
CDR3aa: CSARGRTEAFF

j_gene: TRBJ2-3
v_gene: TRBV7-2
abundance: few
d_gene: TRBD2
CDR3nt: TGTGCCAGCAGCACAAGACTAGCGGGCACAGATACGCAGTATTTT
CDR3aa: CASSTRLAGTDTQYF

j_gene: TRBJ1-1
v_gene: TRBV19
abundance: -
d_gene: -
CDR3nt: TGTGCCAGTAGTTTTAGCGGCGGGAACACTGAAGCTTTCTTT
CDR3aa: CASSFSGGNTEAFF

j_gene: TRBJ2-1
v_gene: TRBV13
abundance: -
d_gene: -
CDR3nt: TGTGCCAGCAGCCGCCTAGCGGAGCAGTTCTTC
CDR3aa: CASSRLAEQFF

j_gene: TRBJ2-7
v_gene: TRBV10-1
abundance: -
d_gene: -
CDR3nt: TGCGCCAGCAGTGGGCAGGTAGGCTGGGAGCAGTACTTC
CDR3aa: CASSGQVGWEQYF

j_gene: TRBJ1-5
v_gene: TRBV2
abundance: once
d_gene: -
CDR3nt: TGTGCCAGCAGGGTGACAGGAGAGCTGCCCCAGCATTTT
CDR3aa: CASRVTGELPQHF

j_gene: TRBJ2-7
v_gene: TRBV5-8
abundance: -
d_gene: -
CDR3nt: TGTGCCAGCAGCTTGTACGGACAGAGGCATGAGCAGTACTTC
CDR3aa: CASSLYGQRHEQYF

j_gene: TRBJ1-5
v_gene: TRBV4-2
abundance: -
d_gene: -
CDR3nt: TGTGCCAGCAGCCAATCCCCGGGGGTCAATCAGCCCCAGCATTTT
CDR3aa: CASSQSPGVNQPQHF

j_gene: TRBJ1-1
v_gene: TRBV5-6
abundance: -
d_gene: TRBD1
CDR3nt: TGTGCCAGCAGCTTGCTACAGGGGGGGACTGAAGCTTTCTTT
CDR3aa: CASSLLQGGTEAFF

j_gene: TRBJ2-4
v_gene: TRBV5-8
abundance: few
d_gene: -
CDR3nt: TGTGCCAGCAGCTTGGCGGCAGGGGCCAAAAACATTCAGTACTTC
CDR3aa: CASSLAAGAKNIQYF

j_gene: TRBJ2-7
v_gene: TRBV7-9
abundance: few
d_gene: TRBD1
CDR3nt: TGTGCCAGCAGCCCGGGACAGGGGGCCGCCTACGAGCAGTACTTC
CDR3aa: CASSPGQGAAYEQYF

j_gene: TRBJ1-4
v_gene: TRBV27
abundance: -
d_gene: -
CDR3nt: TGTGCCAGCAGTTCCGGGGAGGGGCGAGCAACTAATGAAAAACTGTTTTTT
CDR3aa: CASSSGEGRATNEKLFF

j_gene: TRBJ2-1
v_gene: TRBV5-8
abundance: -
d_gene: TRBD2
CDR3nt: TGTGCCAGCAGCTTCTGGGGGAGGGCATCCTACAATGAGCAGTTCTTC
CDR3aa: CASSFWGRASYNEQFF

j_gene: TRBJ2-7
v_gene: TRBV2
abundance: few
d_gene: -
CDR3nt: TGTGCCAGCAAAAGGCACTACGAGCAGTACTTC
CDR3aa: CASKRHYEQYF

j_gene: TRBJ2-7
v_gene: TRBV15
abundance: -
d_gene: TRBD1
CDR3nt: TGTGCCACCAGCAGAGGTGACAGGGAAGACGAGCAGTACTTC
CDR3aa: CATSRGDREDEQYF

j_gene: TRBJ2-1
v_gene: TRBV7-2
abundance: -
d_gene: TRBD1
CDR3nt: TGTGCCAGCAGCTTAGTCGGGACAGGTTCCTACAATGAGCAGTTCTTC
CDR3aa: CASSLVGTGSYNEQFF

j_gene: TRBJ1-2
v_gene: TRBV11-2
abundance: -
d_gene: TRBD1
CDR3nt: TGTGCCAGCAGCTTAGGGACAGGGTTTGGCTACACCTTC
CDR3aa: CASSLGTGFGYTF

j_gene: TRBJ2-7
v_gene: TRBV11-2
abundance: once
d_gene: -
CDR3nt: TGTGCCAGCAGCCCCCACTACCAAGCCTACGAGCAGTACTTC
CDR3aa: CASSPHYQAYEQYF

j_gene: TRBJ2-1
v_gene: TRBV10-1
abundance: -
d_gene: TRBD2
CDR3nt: TGCGCCAGCAGTCCTAGCGGGAGTAACAATGAGCAGTTCTTC
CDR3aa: CASSPSGSNNEQFF

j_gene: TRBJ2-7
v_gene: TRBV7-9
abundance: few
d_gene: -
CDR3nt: TGTGCCAGCAGCTCGAGATACGACCGAGGCGAGCAGTACTTC
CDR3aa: CASSSRYDRGEQYF

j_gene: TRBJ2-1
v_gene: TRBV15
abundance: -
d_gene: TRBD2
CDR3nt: TGTGCCACCAGCAGAACCGGGACTAGCGGAACCTCCTACAATGAGCAGTTCTTC
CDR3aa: CATSRTGTSGTSYNEQFF

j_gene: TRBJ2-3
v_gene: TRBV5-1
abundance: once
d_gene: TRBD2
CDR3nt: TGCGCCAGCACGGGGGGGACTAGCGCCACAGATACGCAGTATTTT
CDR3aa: CASTGGTSATDTQYF

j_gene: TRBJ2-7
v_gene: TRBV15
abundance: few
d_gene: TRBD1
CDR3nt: TGTGCCACCAGCAGAGGGGACAGCTCCTACGAGCAGTACTTC
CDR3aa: CATSRGDSSYEQYF

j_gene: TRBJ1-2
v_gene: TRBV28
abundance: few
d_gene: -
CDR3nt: TGTGCCAGCAGTTTATTCAAGACAGAGGCTAACTATGGCTACACCTTC
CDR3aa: CASSLFKTEANYGYTF

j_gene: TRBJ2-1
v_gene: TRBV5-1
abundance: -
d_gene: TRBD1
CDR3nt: TGCGCCAGCAGCCCGGTTTTAGGGGACAGGGCTGAGCAGTTCTTC
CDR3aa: CASSPVLGDRAEQFF

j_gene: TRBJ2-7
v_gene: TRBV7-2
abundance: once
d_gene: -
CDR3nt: TGTGCCAGCAGCTCGGGACACGAATCCTACGAGCAGTACTTC
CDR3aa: CASSSGHESYEQYF

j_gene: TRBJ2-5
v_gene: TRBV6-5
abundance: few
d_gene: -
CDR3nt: TGTGCCAGCAGCCCGGGGGGCGGGAGCGGGGAGACCCAGTACTTC
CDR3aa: CASSPGGGSGETQYF

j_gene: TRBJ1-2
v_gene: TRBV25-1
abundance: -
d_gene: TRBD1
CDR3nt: TGTGCCAGCAGTGAATATGGGGGACAGCTCTATGGCTACACCTTC
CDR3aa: CASSEYGGQLYGYTF

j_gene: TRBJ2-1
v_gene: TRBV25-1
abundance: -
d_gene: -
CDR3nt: TGTGCCAGCAGTGAATATCCTGGAGGGGCCCGAAATGAGCAGTTCTTC
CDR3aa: CASSEYPGGARNEQFF

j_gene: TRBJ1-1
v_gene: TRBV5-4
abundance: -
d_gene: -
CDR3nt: TGTGCCAGCAGCTTGGACAGGGCCCTGAGGGCTTTCTTT
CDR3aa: CASSLDRALRAFF

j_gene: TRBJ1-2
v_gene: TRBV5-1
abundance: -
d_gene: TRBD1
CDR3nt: TGCGCCAGCAGCTTGGACCCGACAGGGGTAGGGTATGGCTACACCTTC
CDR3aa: CASSLDPTGVGYGYTF

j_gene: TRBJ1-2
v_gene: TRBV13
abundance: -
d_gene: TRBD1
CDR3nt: TGTGCCAGCAGCTTCCGGGACAGGGATGTTGAAGGCTACACCTTC
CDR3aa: CASSFRDRDVEGYTF

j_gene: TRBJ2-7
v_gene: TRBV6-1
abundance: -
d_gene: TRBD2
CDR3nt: TGTGCCAGCCGGGGGGGGGCCCTTTCCTACGAGCAGTACTTC
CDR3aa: CASRGGALSYEQYF

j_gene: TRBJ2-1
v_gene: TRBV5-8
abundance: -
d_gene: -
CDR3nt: TGTGCCAGCAGCTTGCGCAGGGGCAATGAGCAGTTCTTC
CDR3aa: CASSLRRGNEQFF

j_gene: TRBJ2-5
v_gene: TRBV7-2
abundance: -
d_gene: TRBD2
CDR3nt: TGTGCCAGCAGCTCAGGGCTCCGCGGGAGGAAAGAGACCCAGTACTTC
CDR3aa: CASSSGLRGRKETQYF